The 16 T cell receptor beta chains given below trace back to one sample, sequenced in a study of blood T cell repertoires in COVID-19. Measured with immunoSEQ multiplex PCR; TCRdb has only the in-frame clones, and not every one. The sample lists 180,000 or so clones; around 91% were seen once. Material for sequencing was peripheral blood. The receptors originated from a man between 45 and 60 years old with acute or convalescent COVID-19.

This chain links TRBV6-1 with TRBJ1-6; TRBD1 might be the D (6 bases). Germline V lookup: CDR1 MNHNS, CDR2 SASEGT. V lost 3 bases, J lost 5 bases, and 14 bases lay in between. There are 16 residues in the CDR3. The CDR3 reads CASSERRTVDNSPLHF. The CDR3 region has the DNA TGTGCCAGCAGTGAGAGACGGACAGTAGATAATTCACCCCTCCACTTT.

CDR3 coding DNA: TGTGCCAGCAGCCCGACAGGTTATACCTTCGGTGAGCAGTACTTC. As protein: CASSPTGYTFGEQYF. The V gene is TRBV11-2, the J gene TRBJ2-7; perhaps TRBD1 as D (6 bases). This CDR3 is 15 amino acids long. Germline V gene sequence: CDR1 SGHAT, CDR2 FQNNGV. Trimming took off 5 bases at V and 7 bases at J, with 21 bases between the two ends. The complete variable domain, with remaining parts taken from reference TRBV11-2 and TRBJ2-7, reads EAGVAQSPRYKIIEKRQSVAFWCNPISGHATLYWYQQILGQGPKLLIQFQNNGVVDDSQLPKDRFSAERLKGVDSTLKIQPAKLEDSAVYLCASSPTGYTFGEQYFGPGTRLTVT.

The chain has TRBV5-1 and TRBJ2-7, with TRBD1 as a possible D gene (8 bases). V was cut by 3 bases and J by 2 bases, with 15 bases left in between. The CDR3 is 15 amino acids. Germline V gene lookup returns CDR1 SGHRS and CDR2 YFSETQ. The CDR3 here is CASSSWTGRAYEQYF. The CDR3 DNA reads TGCGCCAGCAGCTCTTGGACAGGGAGGGCCTACGAGCAGTACTTC.

V is TRBV7-9 and J is TRBJ2-5, with D possibly TRBD1 on 5 matching bases. The germline V and J ends were trimmed by 1 base and 5 bases, with 11 bases remaining between them. The CDR3 is 14 residues long. Germline lookup yields CDR1 SEHNR and CDR2 FQNEAQ (reference sequence). CDR3 coding DNA: TGTGCCAGCAGCTTAGGGGCGGCAGGGGAGACCCAGTACTTC. Encoded protein: CASSLGAAGETQYF.

The gene calls are TRBV28 and TRBJ2-7; 9 bases line up with TRBD2. The CDR3 consists of 12 residues. The V and J ends lost 3 bases and 6 bases, in that order; junction bases with no gene match: 0. Germline-derived CDR1 and CDR2 are MDHEN and SYDVKM. This chain's CDR3 is CASSLREGEQYF. The CDR3 nucleotides are TGTGCCAGCAGTTTGCGGGAGGGCGAGCAGTACTTC.

The chain joins TRBV4-1 to TRBJ1-2, with 7 bases matching TRBD1. Trimming took 4 bases from V and 3 from J; bases not matched to a gene: 5. Germline V gene sequence: CDR1 MGHRA, CDR2 YSYEKL. CDR3 length: 14 residues. The CDR3 nucleotides are TGCGCCAGCAGCCCTACAGGGGTCGACTATGGCTACACCTTC. It specifies CASSPTGVDYGYTF.

V gene TRBV20-1 combines with J gene TRBJ2-5, with D possibly called TRBD1 or TRBD2 (6 bases each). This CDR3 has 14 residues. V was trimmed by 3 bases and J by 6 bases, leaving 17 bases between them. Germline assignment: CDR1 DFQATT and CDR2 SNEGSKA (reference sequence). The CDR3 nucleotides read TGCAGTGCTAGTGGGGGGCCCGGTCGAAAGACCCAGTACTTC. This translates into CSASGGPGRKTQYF.

The chain recombines TRBV3-1 (or the pseudogene TRBV3-2) with TRBJ1-4, with TRBD1 matching 11 bases. This CDR3 contains 15 residues. Germline CDR1 is LGHDT and CDR2 is YNNKEL (reference sequence). Trimming removed 0 bases from V and 10 bases from J; junction bases left unmatched: 4. Here the CDR3 DNA reads TGTGCCAGCAGCCAAGAACCGGGACAGGGGGGAAAACTGTTTTTT. Residues: CASSQEPGQGGKLFF.

V is TRBV6-5 and J is TRBJ1-6; a weak D match, TRBD1 (6 bases). The CDR3 is 12 amino acids. Germline V gene data show CDR1 as MNHEY and CDR2 as SVGAGI. V was clipped by 6 bases and J by 10 bases, with 10 bases between them. CDR3: CASRAGVSPLHF. As DNA, the CDR3 is TGTGCCAGCAGGGCAGGGGTGTCACCCCTCCACTTT.

The V and J genes are TRBV28 and TRBJ1-3, with 7 bases matching TRBD1. The trim removed 4 bases at V and 4 bases at J, leaving 10 bases unmatched. The germline CDR1 and CDR2 sequences are MDHEN and SYDVKM. CDR3 size: 16 residues. CDR3 nucleotides: TGTGCCAGCAGTTCTAACACAGGGGCTAGGGGAAACACCATATATTTT. Translated, it gives CASSSNTGARGNTIYF.

CDR3: CASSPRGRETQYF. CDR3 DNA sequence: TGTGCCAGCAGCCCCAGGGGGCGCGAGACCCAGTACTTC. The J gene is TRBJ2-5, the V gene TRBV3-1 (or the pseudogene TRBV3-2), with 8 bases identical to TRBD1. V was pared by 4 bases and J by 5 bases, with 3 bases of the junction left unmatched. In germline, CDR1 is LGHDT, CDR2 YNNKEL (reference sequence). This CDR3 is built from 13 residues.

This rearrangement joins TRBV4-2 to TRBJ1-1; 8 bases map to TRBD1. The CDR3 sequence is 17 residues long. Trimming cost V 0 bases and J 6 bases; bases outside gene matches: 12. The germline V gene encodes CDR1 LGHNA and CDR2 YNFKEQ. The CDR3 protein is CASSQETQDRAVAEAFF. Written as DNA, the CDR3 is TGTGCCAGCAGCCAAGAAACTCAGGACAGGGCAGTGGCTGAAGCTTTCTTT.

The chain is built from TRBV27 and TRBJ2-5; D is possibly TRBD2 (5 bases). The V end was cut by 5 bases, the J end by 2 bases, with 12 bases between. CDR1 and CDR2 (germline): MNHEY, SMNVEV (reference sequence). This CDR3 contains 14 residues. CDR3 nucleotides: TGTGCCAGCAGTCCCTTGGGCGGGCAAGAGACCCAGTACTTC. Residues: CASSPLGGQETQYF.

CDR3 in DNA: TGTGCCAGCAGTCGAATGGGCCAGCAAGAGACCCAGTACTTC. Translation gives CASSRMGQQETQYF. V is TRBV6-5 and J is TRBJ2-5; no reliable D call. V was pared by 5 bases and J by 2 bases, with 12 bases between. The CDR3 extends over 14 amino acids. Germline V CDR1 and CDR2: MNHEY, SVGAGI.

This clone was observed a single time. The V call is TRBV7-2, the J call TRBJ2-1; D not certain. Germline V CDR1 and CDR2: SGHTA, FQGNSA. This CDR3 is 15 amino acids long. Between the trimmed V and J ends, which lost 4 bases and 0 bases, there was a span of 10 bases. CDR3 region: CASSWATSSYNEQFF. CDR3 sequence (DNA): TGTGCCAGCAGCTGGGCGACAAGCTCCTACAATGAGCAGTTCTTC.

The rearrangement links TRBV7-3 to TRBJ2-5, with D perhaps TRBD2 (6 bases). CDR1 is SGHTA, CDR2 FQGTGA, per germline. V dropped 1 base and J dropped 0 bases, with 15 bases sitting between them. This CDR3 has 17 amino acids. The CDR3 DNA follows: TGTGCCAGCAGCTTAAAGGAGCCGGGGGAGTACCAAGAGACCCAGTACTTC. It yields the protein CASSLKEPGEYQETQYF. Full variable domain (missing parts from reference TRBV7-3 and TRBJ2-5): GAGVSQTPSNKVTEKGKYVELRCDPISGHTALYWYRQSLGQGPEFLIYFQGTGAADDSGLPNDRFFAVRPEGSVSTLKIQRTERGDSAVYLCASSLKEPGEYQETQYFGPGTRLLVL.